This is a list of T cell receptor beta chains from one sample in a study of cytomegalovirus exposure and HLA in healthy donors. The repertoire was sequenced with immunoSEQ multiplex PCR; TCRdb's copy has only in-frame clones and lacks some. The sample lists over 130,000 clones, around 90% occurring once. The specimen was PBMCs. All receptors derive from a woman in her forties in good health and CMV-seronegative. Each CDR3 is given with its conserved first and last residue. Fields, in order: D gene, J gene, clone size, V gene, CDR3 protein, CDR3 DNA. D genes are given only for firm matches. Size tells how often a clone was seen (once, few, many) or the class of an expanded clone, and some rows leave it out.

>TRBD2|TRBJ2-1|-|TRBV5-4
CASSLDSTPQAGRGEFF
TGTGCCAGCAGCTTAGACTCGACCCCTCAGGCAGGGAGGGGTGAGTTCTTC
>TRBD1|TRBJ2-2|-|TRBV10-3
CAIGTGNTGELFF
TGTGCCATCGGGACAGGGAACACCGGGGAGCTGTTTTTT
>-|TRBJ1-2|-|TRBV28
CASTSFGDGYTF
TGTGCCAGCACCTCGTTCGGGGATGGCTACACCTTC
>-|TRBJ2-7|-|TRBV10-3
CAISESSRGNGYEQYF
TGTGCCATCAGTGAGTCGAGCCGGGGGAACGGTTACGAGCAGTACTTC
>-|TRBJ1-2|-|TRBV29-1
CSVGSRDYGYTF
TGCAGCGTTGGATCGAGGGACTATGGCTACACCTTC
>TRBD2|TRBJ2-1|few|TRBV27
CASSARAGGPYNEQFF
TGTGCCAGCAGTGCTCGGGCGGGAGGGCCCTACAATGAGCAGTTCTTC
>-|TRBJ2-5|-|TRBV7-7
CASAARFRVETQYF
TGTGCTAGCGCAGCTAGGTTCCGGGTAGAGACCCAGTACTTC
>TRBD2|TRBJ2-7|-|TRBV7-9
CASSLGLAGSYEQYF
TGTGCCAGCAGTTTAGGCCTAGCGGGGTCCTACGAGCAGTACTTC
>-|TRBJ2-4|-|TRBV21-1
CASSKVGGHSKNIQYF
TGTGCCAGCAGCAAAGTTGGGGGACATTCGAAAAACATTCAGTACTTC
>TRBD1|TRBJ2-5|-|TRBV29-1
CSVAPGGQETQYF
TGCAGCGTAGCCCCAGGGGGCCAAGAGACCCAGTACTTC
>TRBD2|TRBJ2-5|-|TRBV5-1
CASSSGPSGSWETQYF
TGCGCCAGCAGTTCTGGTCCTAGCGGGAGCTGGGAGACCCAGTACTTC
>-|TRBJ1-2|-|TRBV27
CASSPNPGQLKRLGYTF
TGTGCCAGCAGTCCCAACCCCGGACAGCTGAAAAGATTGGGCTACACCTTC
>-|TRBJ1-2|-|TRBV28
CASSLRQVSYGYTF
TGTGCCAGCAGTTTAAGACAGGTTAGCTATGGCTACACCTTC
>-|TRBJ1-1|-|TRBV5-1
CASSYRTMNTEAFF
TGCGCCAGCAGCTACAGGACCATGAACACTGAAGCTTTCTTT
>-|TRBJ2-5|once|TRBV5-4
CASSLRVGGNIQETQYF
TGTGCCAGCAGCTTGAGGGTGGGGGGAAATATCCAAGAGACCCAGTACTTC
>-|TRBJ2-5|-|TRBV7-9
CASSSTGLQETQYF
TGTGCCAGCAGCTCCACAGGCCTCCAAGAGACCCAGTACTTC
>TRBD2|TRBJ2-7|-|TRBV5-8
CASSLPGLAADEQYF
TGTGCCAGCAGCCTCCCTGGACTAGCGGCCGACGAGCAGTACTTC
>-|TRBJ1-2|-|TRBV5-1
CASRGGNYGYTF
TGCGCCAGCAGGGGGGGTAACTATGGCTACACCTTC
>-|TRBJ1-4|few|TRBV28
CASSLDQGGKLFF
TGTGCCAGCAGTTTAGATCAGGGTGGAAAACTGTTTTTT
>-|TRBJ1-1|once|TRBV6-6
CASSHSRENTEAFF
TGTGCCAGCAGTCATTCCAGGGAGAACACTGAAGCTTTCTTT
>TRBD2|TRBJ2-1|-|TRBV5-1
CASSEPGLAGDEQFF
TGCGCCAGCAGCGAACCCGGACTAGCGGGAGATGAGCAGTTCTTC
>-|TRBJ2-1|few|TRBV11-3
CASSLVWEYRDEQFF
TGTGCCAGCAGCTTGGTGTGGGAGTATCGAGATGAGCAGTTCTTC
>TRBD1|TRBJ2-3|-|TRBV19
CASSLDRVPDTQYF
TGTGCCAGTAGTTTGGACAGGGTCCCAGATACGCAGTATTTT
>TRBD1|TRBJ1-1|once|TRBV10-3
CAIRTGPNTEAFF
TGTGCCATCAGGACAGGGCCGAACACTGAAGCTTTCTTT
>TRBD2|TRBJ2-5|once|TRBV9
CASSPGGGQETQYF
TGTGCCAGCAGCCCCGGGGGGGGACAAGAGACCCAGTACTTC
>-|TRBJ2-3|-|TRBV18
CASSPPPSTDTQYF
TGTGCCAGCTCACCACCTCCGTCCACAGATACGCAGTATTTT
>TRBD2|TRBJ2-3|once|TRBV7-3
CASSQGLAGPITDTQYF
TGTGCCAGCAGCCAAGGACTAGCGGGACCTATCACAGATACGCAGTATTTT
>TRBD1|TRBJ1-6|-|TRBV5-1
CASTETGQGLSPLHF
TGCGCCAGCACTGAAACGGGACAGGGACTTTCACCCCTCCACTTT
>TRBD2|TRBJ2-5|-|TRBV5-1
CASSPGTSGSRETQYF
TGCGCCAGCAGTCCTGGGACTAGCGGGAGTCGGGAGACCCAGTACTTC
>-|TRBJ2-1|once|TRBV5-5
CASTKLGVWGNEQFF
TGTGCCAGCACAAAACTCGGGGTGTGGGGCAATGAGCAGTTCTTC
>-|TRBJ1-5|-|TRBV5-6
CASSLGGDLGNQPQHF
TGTGCCAGCAGCTTGGGGGGGGATTTGGGCAATCAGCCCCAGCATTTT
>-|TRBJ2-5|-|TRBV7-6
CASSPGQVRETQYF
TGTGCCAGCAGCCCCGGTCAGGTTCGAGAGACCCAGTACTTC
>TRBD2|TRBJ2-2|-|TRBV2
CASSDPSGTGELFF
TGTGCCAGCAGTGACCCTAGCGGGACCGGGGAGCTGTTTTTT
>TRBD1|TRBJ2-7|-|TRBV29-1
CSVAGTGSAEQYF
TGCAGCGTTGCCGGGACAGGGTCGGCCGAGCAGTACTTC
>TRBD1|TRBJ2-1|-|TRBV5-6
CASSWDSPLGQFF
TGTGCCAGCAGCTGGGACAGTCCCCTTGGGCAGTTCTTC
>TRBD2|TRBJ2-7|-|TRBV30
CAWDGGDGEQYF
TGTGCCTGGGACGGGGGGGACGGGGAGCAGTACTTC
>TRBD1|TRBJ1-1|-|TRBV28
CASSQYRDRRSNTEAFF
TGTGCCAGCAGTCAGTATAGGGACAGAAGGAGTAACACTGAAGCTTTCTTT
>-|TRBJ2-2|-|TRBV9
CASSVASNTGELFF
TGTGCCAGCAGCGTAGCGTCCAACACCGGGGAGCTGTTTTTT
>TRBD2|TRBJ2-3|once|TRBV6-5
CASSYWGGDTQYF
TGTGCCAGCAGTTACTGGGGGGGAGATACGCAGTATTTT
>TRBD2|TRBJ2-3|-|TRBV19
CAALAAPGTQYF
TGTGCGGCACTAGCGGCCCCCGGAACGCAGTATTTT
>-|TRBJ1-5|few|TRBV7-9
CSTSPPQGLNQPQHF
TGTTCCACCTCCCCCCCCCAGGGACTCAATCAGCCCCAGCATTTT
>-|TRBJ2-1|-|TRBV5-1
CASAVPTTIGDEQFF
TGCGCCAGCGCCGTGCCTACTACCATCGGGGATGAGCAGTTCTTC
>-|TRBJ1-2|-|TRBV11-2
CASSQRQMYGYTF
TGTGCCAGCAGCCAAAGACAGATGTATGGCTACACCTTC
>-|TRBJ1-2|-|TRBV4-2
CASSQDRANYGYTF
TGTGCCAGCAGCCAAGACAGGGCTAACTATGGCTACACCTTC
>TRBD2|TRBJ2-5|once|TRBV6-1
CASSTGLVPETQYF
TGTGCCAGCAGTACGGGACTAGTCCCGGAGACCCAGTACTTC
>-|TRBJ1-1|few|TRBV2
CASIRDFGAFF
TGTGCCAGCATTCGGGATTTTGGAGCTTTCTTT
>-|TRBJ2-6|-|TRBV18
CASSGREAGANVLTF
TGTGCCAGCTCGGGCAGGGAGGCTGGGGCCAACGTCCTGACTTTC
>-|TRBJ2-5|-|TRBV11-2
CASSLSFRETQYF
TGTGCCAGCAGCTTAAGTTTCAGGGAGACCCAGTACTTC
>TRBD2|TRBJ2-7|-|TRBV4-3
CASSKGASAGVYEQYF
TGCGCCAGCAGCAAAGGCGCGTCGGCGGGAGTCTACGAGCAGTACTTC
>-|TRBJ1-1|few|TRBV6-5
CASRDGHEAFF
TGTGCCAGCAGAGATGGCCACGAAGCTTTCTTT
>TRBD1|TRBJ1-2|-|TRBV4-2
CALVDRGDYYGYTF
TGTGCCTTAGTTGACAGGGGGGATTACTATGGCTACACCTTC
>-|TRBJ2-7|-|TRBV10-3
CAISETDSPHEQYF
TGTGCCATCAGTGAGACCGACAGCCCACACGAGCAGTACTTC
>-|TRBJ2-2|-|TRBV12-2
CASRPRGSGANTGELFF
TGTGCAAGTCGCCCCCGGGGTAGCGGGGCGAACACCGGGGAGCTGTTTTTT